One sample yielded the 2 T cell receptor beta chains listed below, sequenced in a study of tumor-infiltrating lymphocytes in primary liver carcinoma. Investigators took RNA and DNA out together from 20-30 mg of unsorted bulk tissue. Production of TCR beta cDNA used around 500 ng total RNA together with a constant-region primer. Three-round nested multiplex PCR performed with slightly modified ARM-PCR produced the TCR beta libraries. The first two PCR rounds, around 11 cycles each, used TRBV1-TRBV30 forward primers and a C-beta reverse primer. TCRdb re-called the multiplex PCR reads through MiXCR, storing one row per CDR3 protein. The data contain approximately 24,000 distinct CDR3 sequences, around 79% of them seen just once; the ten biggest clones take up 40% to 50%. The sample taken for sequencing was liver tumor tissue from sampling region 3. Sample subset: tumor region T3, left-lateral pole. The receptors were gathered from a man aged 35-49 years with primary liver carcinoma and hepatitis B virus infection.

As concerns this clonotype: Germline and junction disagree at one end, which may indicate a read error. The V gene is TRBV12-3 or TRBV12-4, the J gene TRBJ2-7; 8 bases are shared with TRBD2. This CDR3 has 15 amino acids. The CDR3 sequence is CASGMGTGGSYEQCF. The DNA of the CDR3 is TGTGCCAGCGGTATGGGGACGGGGGGGTCCTACGAGCAGTGCTTC.

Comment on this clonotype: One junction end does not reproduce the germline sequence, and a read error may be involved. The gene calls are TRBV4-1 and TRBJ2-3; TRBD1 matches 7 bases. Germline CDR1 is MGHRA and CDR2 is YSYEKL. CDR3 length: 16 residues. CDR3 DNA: TGCGCCAGCAGCCAAGACGGGACAGTTAGCATAGATACGCACTATTTT. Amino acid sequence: CASSQDGTVSIDTHYF.